One sample yielded the 15 T cell receptor beta chains listed below, sequenced in a study of response to subunit inactivated influenza vaccine. In TCRdb, the RT-PCR reads were re-called with MiXCR into one record per CDR3 protein. The sample gives 200,000 to 250,000 distinct CDR3 sequences, 9.5% to 15% of which show up once; approximately 8.3% is in the top ten. Specimen: non-naive T cells sorted from PBMCs, collected 14 days before vaccination. All receptors derive from a man aged 45-65 years who received an inactivated influenza vaccine.

A few counts support this clonotype. The chain links TRBV20-1 to TRBJ2-2; D uncertain. The CDR3 is 15 residues long. Germline CDR1 and CDR2: DFQATT and SNEGSKA (reference sequence). Trimming removed 0 bases from V and 4 bases from J, with 12 bases in between. CDR3 in amino acids: CSARDVHSPTGELFF. CDR3 nucleotide sequence: TGCAGTGCTAGAGATGTCCACAGCCCCACCGGGGAGCTGTTTTTT.

This clonotype was seen many times. This chain joins TRBV15 and TRBJ2-5; D unclear. The V gene's germline CDR1 is LNHNV and CDR2 YYDKDF (reference sequence). The CDR3 covers 12 residues. Trimming left V 2 bases short and J 4 bases short, with 5 bases between. Here the CDR3 reads CATSRRVETQYF. The CDR3 DNA reads TGTGCCACCAGCAGAAGAGTAGAGACCCAGTACTTC.

The chain employs TRBV11-2 and TRBJ2-2; 9 bases match TRBD1. From germline, CDR1 is SGHAT and CDR2 FQNNGV. J gave up 5 bases and V 7 bases, and 8 bases lay outside the gene matches. CDR3 length: 15 amino acids. CDR3 amino acids: CASTLTGGRTGELFF. In nucleotides, the CDR3 is TGTGCCAGCACCTTGACAGGGGGGAGAACCGGGGAGCTGTTTTTT.

The rearrangement links TRBV20-1 to TRBJ1-2; D not resolved. V lost 0 bases to trimming and J lost 4 bases, with 12 bases between them. Germline V gene lookup returns CDR1 DFQATT and CDR2 SNEGSKA (reference sequence). CDR3 length: 14 amino acids. CDR3 in DNA: TGCAGTGCTAGAGATGCGACGGGATCCTATGGCTACACCTTC. Residues: CSARDATGSYGYTF.

V and J are TRBV5-8 and TRBJ2-1, with TRBD1 matching over 7 bases. CDR1 and CDR2 (germline): SGHTS, YDEGEE. V was clipped by 4 bases and J by 2 bases; unmatched bases: 9. There are 16 residues in the CDR3. In nucleotides, the CDR3 is TGTGCCAGCAGCGCAGACAGGGAACGCGCCTACAATGAGCAGTTCTTC. It codes for CASSADRERAYNEQFF.

This chain joins TRBV10-3 and TRBJ1-1, with D maybe TRBD1 (6 bases). V gave up 4 bases and J gave up 11 bases, with 14 bases separating them. Germline assignment: CDR1 ENHRY and CDR2 SYGVKD. The CDR3 is 12 residues long. The CDR3 is CAISGGVRGAFF. CDR3 sequence (DNA): TGTGCCATCAGTGGCGGAGTTAGGGGGGCTTTCTTT.

The rearrangement links TRBV10-3 to TRBJ2-7, with TRBD2 matching 7 bases. This CDR3 has 12 amino acids. V shed 6 bases and J 2 bases; nucleotides not matched to a gene: 1. The V gene's germline CDR1 is ENHRY and CDR2 SYGVKD. CDR3 sequence (DNA): TGTGCCATCAGACGGGGGGCCTACGAGCAGTACTTC. It codes for CAIRRGAYEQYF.

This clonotype was detected ten times or more. The chain recombines TRBV20-1 with TRBJ2-7; D might be TRBD1 (6 bases). CDR1 and CDR2 from the germline V gene are DFQATT and SNEGSKA (reference sequence). The CDR3 consists of 14 residues. V lost 3 bases, J lost 2 bases, and 14 bases lay in between. The CDR3 DNA reads as TGCAGTGCTAGGCAGGGGATGAGGACCTACGAGCAGTACTTC. Protein product: CSARQGMRTYEQYF.

The chain joins TRBV5-1 to TRBJ2-6; perhaps TRBD1 as D (5 bases). With 0 bases removed from V and 0 bases from J, the gap between germline ends came to 10 bases. Germline V CDR1 and CDR2: SGHRS, YFSETQ. The CDR3 is made up of 17 amino acids. CDR3 DNA sequence: TGCGCCAGCAGCTTGGGGGGCCTCAACTCTGGGGCCAACGTCCTGACTTTC. Protein sequence: CASSLGGLNSGANVLTF.

The chain carries TRBV5-1 and TRBJ1-2; possibly TRBD1 for D (5 bases). Trimming pared 2 bases from V and 6 bases from J, leaving 8 bases between. CDR1 is SGHRS and CDR2 is YFSETQ in the germline V gene. This CDR3 is 12 amino acids long. In nucleotides, the CDR3 is TGCGCCAGCAGCTTCCTGGGGGATGGCTACACCTTC. This gives the protein CASSFLGDGYTF.

This clonotype was seen many times. The genes are TRBV4-3 and TRBJ2-3, with D maybe TRBD1 (6 bases). The CDR3 loop spans 16 amino acids. The V and J ends lost 3 bases and 2 bases respectively, with 15 bases between them. CDR1 is LGHNA and CDR2 is YSLEER in the germline V gene. CDR3 protein: CASSHDYRDATDTQYF. CDR3 sequence (DNA): TGCGCCAGCAGCCATGACTACAGGGACGCCACAGATACGCAGTATTTT.

This chain uses TRBV13 with TRBJ2-1; TRBD2 agrees at 10 bases. CDR1 and CDR2 from the germline V gene are PRHDT and FYEKMQ (reference sequence). V lost 3 bases and J lost 6; bases outside the gene matches: 11. The CDR3 extends over 17 amino acids. In DNA form, the CDR3 reads TGTGCCAGCAGCTTTCTCCCTTCCGGGACTAGCGTCAATGAGCAGTTCTTC. This codes for CASSFLPSGTSVNEQFF.

There are a few counts of this clonotype. The chain employs TRBV20-1 and TRBJ2-7, with a tentative D call TRBD1 (6 bases). Germline V gene lookup returns CDR1 DFQATT and CDR2 SNEGSKA (reference sequence). The CDR3 contains 13 residues. V lost 6 bases and J 3 bases, leaving 15 bases between the germline ends. The CDR3 reads CSAYTDRYYEQYF. The DNA of the CDR3 is TGCAGTGCATATACGGACAGATACTACGAGCAGTACTTC.

There are many counts of this clonotype. The chain has TRBV2 and TRBJ2-5; 9 bases fit TRBD1. V was clipped by 4 bases and J by 0 bases; unmatched bases: 3. The CDR3 sequence is 15 residues long. The V gene's germline CDR1 is SNHLY and CDR2 FYNNEI. This CDR3 is CASSGDRAYQETQYF. Here the CDR3 DNA reads TGTGCCAGCAGTGGGGACAGGGCCTACCAAGAGACCCAGTACTTC.

The sample holds a few counts of this clonotype. The chain links TRBV6-1 to TRBJ2-2; 9 bases line up with TRBD1. The V gene's germline CDR1 is MNHNS and CDR2 SASEGT. This CDR3 spans 14 amino acids. With 6 bases clipped from V and 4 bases from J, the junction kept 3 bases outside the gene matches. Written as DNA, the CDR3 is TGTGCCAGCAGGGGACAGGGAAGCACCGGGGAGCTGTTTTTT. Translation: CASRGQGSTGELFF.